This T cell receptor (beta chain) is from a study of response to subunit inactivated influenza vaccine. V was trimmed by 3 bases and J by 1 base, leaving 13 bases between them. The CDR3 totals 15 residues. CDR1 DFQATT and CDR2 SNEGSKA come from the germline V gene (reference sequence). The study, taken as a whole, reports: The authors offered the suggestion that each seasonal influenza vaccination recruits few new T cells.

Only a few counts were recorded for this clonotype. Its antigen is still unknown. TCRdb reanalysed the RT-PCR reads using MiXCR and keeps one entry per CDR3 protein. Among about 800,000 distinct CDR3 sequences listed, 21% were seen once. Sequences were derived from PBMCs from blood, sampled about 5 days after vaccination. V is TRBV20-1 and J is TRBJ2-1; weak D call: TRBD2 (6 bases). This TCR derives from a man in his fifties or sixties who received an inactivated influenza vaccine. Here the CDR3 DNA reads TGCAGTGCTAGGCGGGGACTCAATTCCTACAATGAGCAGTTCTTC. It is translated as CSARRGLNSYNEQFF.